Listed below are T cell receptor beta chains from one sample, sequenced in a study of blood T cell repertoires in COVID-19. Using immunoSEQ multiplex PCR, the repertoire was profiled, and TCRdb retains in-frame clones only, with some absent. This table holds 250,000 to 300,000 clones, about 88% found once. Sequences were obtained from peripheral blood. The source of these receptors is a woman aged 30 to 39 with COVID-19, enrolled during active disease. The CDR3 runs from the conserved cysteine through the conserved F or W. D genes are given only for firm matches. Rows may omit the clone size; those that give it use once, few, many or a size class.

size: .
D: TRBD2
V: TRBV15
J: TRBJ2-1
DNA: TGTGCCACCAGCAGAGATTCAGGACTAGCGGGTTCAAATGAGCAGTTCTTC
CDR3: CATSRDSGLAGSNEQFF

size: .
D: TRBD1
V: TRBV7-2
J: TRBJ2-5
DNA: TGTGCCAGCAGCTTCTCAGGGGGAGAGACCCAGTACTTC
CDR3: CASSFSGGETQYF

size: .
D: TRBD2
V: TRBV4-2
J: TRBJ2-2
DNA: TGTGCCAGCAGCCAAGATAGCACTAGCGGGATGTCCGGGGAGCTGTTTTTT
CDR3: CASSQDSTSGMSGELFF

size: .
D: TRBD2
V: TRBV3-1/TRBV3-2
J: TRBJ2-7
DNA: TGTGCCAGCAGCTTCCTAGCGGGAGGGCAGGTCTACGAGCAGTACTTC
CDR3: CASSFLAGGQVYEQYF

size: .
D: TRBD2
V: TRBV18
J: TRBJ2-4
DNA: TGTGCCAGCTCACCGAAATTAGCGGGAGGAAACATTCAGTACTTC
CDR3: CASSPKLAGGNIQYF

size: few
D: .
V: TRBV24-1
J: TRBJ1-5
DNA: TGTGCCACCAGTGACACCAGTGGGGGCCATAGCAATCAGCCCCAGCATTTT
CDR3: CATSDTSGGHSNQPQHF

size: few
D: .
V: TRBV29-1
J: TRBJ1-2
DNA: TGCAGCGTTGGGGAGCCTGGCTACACCTTC
CDR3: CSVGEPGYTF

size: once
D: .
V: TRBV5-1
J: TRBJ2-2
DNA: TGCGCCAGCAGCCCGGGGACAAACACCGGGGAGCTGTTTTTT
CDR3: CASSPGTNTGELFF

size: few
D: .
V: TRBV18
J: TRBJ2-7
DNA: TGTGCCAGCTCACCTCAGTACGAGCAGTACTTC
CDR3: CASSPQYEQYF

size: .
D: .
V: TRBV4-1
J: TRBJ2-3
DNA: TGCGCCAGCAGCCAAGATCGAGCGCGCACAGATACGCAGTATTTT
CDR3: CASSQDRARTDTQYF

size: .
D: TRBD1
V: TRBV29-1
J: TRBJ1-1
DNA: TGCAGCGCGTTGGGGGACAGGGGATTAAATGAAGCTTTCTTT
CDR3: CSALGDRGLNEAFF

size: .
D: .
V: TRBV4-2
J: TRBJ1-3
DNA: TGTGCCAGCAGCCAAGATCCCTGGGGAGGCTCTGGAAACACCATATATTTT
CDR3: CASSQDPWGGSGNTIYF

size: .
D: TRBD2
V: TRBV10-3
J: TRBJ2-5
DNA: TGTGCCATCAGTGATTCCCGGGGGGATCAAGAGACCCAGTACTTC
CDR3: CAISDSRGDQETQYF

size: .
D: .
V: TRBV28
J: TRBJ2-7
DNA: TGTGCCAGCAGTTTGGCCGATCCAGGCCACGAGCAGTACTTC
CDR3: CASSLADPGHEQYF

size: .
D: TRBD1
V: TRBV15
J: TRBJ2-7
DNA: TGTGCCACCGGGGCCCAGGGGGCTTCAGGCGAGCAGTACTTC
CDR3: CATGAQGASGEQYF

size: .
D: TRBD2
V: TRBV5-1
J: TRBJ2-1
DNA: TGCGCCAGCAGCCCCGGACTAGCGGGAAACAATGAGCAGTTCTTC
CDR3: CASSPGLAGNNEQFF

size: .
D: TRBD2
V: TRBV2
J: TRBJ2-5
DNA: TGTGCCAGCAGTGGTGCTAGGCGGGAGGGGGAGACCCAGTACTTC
CDR3: CASSGARREGETQYF

size: .
D: .
V: TRBV4-3
J: TRBJ1-1
DNA: TGCGCCAGCAGCCAAGGAGGCGCTGAAGCTTTCTTT
CDR3: CASSQGGAEAFF

size: .
D: .
V: TRBV5-5
J: TRBJ2-1
DNA: TGTGCCAGCAGCTTGTCGTATGAGCAGTTCTTC
CDR3: CASSLSYEQFF

size: .
D: .
V: TRBV6-2/TRBV6-3
J: TRBJ2-7
DNA: TGTGCCAGCAGTGCCGGGACTTATGACGAGCAGTACTTC
CDR3: CASSAGTYDEQYF

size: .
D: TRBD2
V: TRBV29-1
J: TRBJ2-1
DNA: TGCAGCGTTGCGGCGGGAGGGGGCAATGAGCAGTTCTTC
CDR3: CSVAAGGGNEQFF